This T cell receptor (beta chain) comes out of a study of T cells in tumors after PD-1 blockade. At the level of the study: Some patients also took daily vismodegib 150 mg during anti-PD-1 treatment.

Here immunoSEQ multiplex PCR was the method, and the copy in TCRdb shows in-frame clones only, minus some. The sample has 35,000 or so clones, roughly 73% seen once; the top ten hold approximately 38%. To note about this clone: The antigen remains unidentified.

Study-level points and caveats: About 41% of tumor TCR clonotypes were also found in blood.

Germline CDR1 and CDR2: MDHEN and SYDVKM. V lost 8 bases to trimming and J lost 2 bases, with 15 bases between them. CDR3 length: 14 amino acids. This sequence originates from a human donor with basal cell carcinoma. Material: PBMCs, obtained before anti-PD-1 treatment. The rearrangement uses TRBV28 and TRBJ1-2, with a weak D call TRBD1 (6 bases). Written as DNA, the CDR3 is TGTGCCAGCGTCGTCCCCGGGACAAACTATGGCTACACCTTC. Protein product: CASVVPGTNYGYTF.